Shown below are 32 T cell receptor beta chains from a single sample sequenced in a study of blood T cell dynamics during melanoma immunotherapy (TCRdb year 2020). Libraries were constructed by the immunoSEQ multiplex PCR assay. This is the immuneACCESS table as TCRdb keeps it, with only in-frame sequences that have V and J called. A part of the clones is gone; compared with another copy, unresolved V genes explain less than half, and the rest is unexplained. This sample is represented by 5,500 to 6,000 clones; about 80% of them were singletons. Around a tenth of the sample rests with the top ten. Per the publication, the time point label means: week 3, after first cycle of checkpoint inhibitor. The sequences come from blood, collected from a patient treated with checkpoint blockade. Receptor source: a human donor with melanoma.

The genes are TRBV5-1 and TRBJ1-6; D not certain. Looked up from germline, CDR1 is SGHRS and CDR2 is YFSETQ. V lost 4 bases, J lost 0 bases, and 20 bases lay in between. The CDR3 has 19 amino acids. CDR3 region: CASSLTGQTVSSYNSPLHF. DNA for the CDR3: TGCGCCAGCAGCCTGACCGGGCAAACCGTTAGCTCCTATAATTCACCCCTCCACTTT.

The rearrangement joins TRBV6-1 to TRBJ1-1; a weak D match, TRBD1 (5 bases). Germline V gene lookup returns CDR1 MNHNS and CDR2 SASEGT. The CDR3 loop spans 14 amino acids. V lost 7 bases and J lost 1, with 13 bases in between. CDR3 sequence: CASNGATANTEAFF. The CDR3 region has the DNA TGTGCCAGCAACGGAGCGACAGCGAACACTGAAGCTTTCTTT.

The chain recombines TRBV13 with TRBJ1-3; 8 nucleotides align to TRBD1. Germline trimming cut 7 bases from V and 4 bases from J; bases unmatched to any gene: 6. The CDR3 covers 14 residues. Germline CDR1 PRHDT, CDR2 FYEKMQ (reference sequence). CDR3 protein: CASMIRGQGNTIYF. DNA for the CDR3: TGTGCCAGCATGATCAGGGGGCAAGGAAACACCATATATTTT.

The J gene is TRBJ1-6, the V gene TRBV4-2; perhaps TRBD1 as D (5 bases). CDR3 size: 13 residues. Germline CDR1 reads LGHNA; CDR2 reads YNFKEQ. Trimming pared 0 bases from V and 9 bases from J, leaving 6 bases between. The CDR3 loop is CASSQDRGSPLHF. The CDR3 DNA is TGTGCCAGCAGCCAAGATAGGGGTTCACCCCTCCACTTT.

V gene TRBV29-1 combines with J gene TRBJ1-1; D not certain. The CDR3 length is 12 residues. Trimming removed 5 bases from V and 3 bases from J, with 10 bases in between. Germline V gives CDR1 SQVTM, CDR2 ANQGSEA. The CDR3 nucleotides read TGCAGCGTTACCTGGGGAGACACTGAAGCTTTCTTT. Amino acid sequence: CSVTWGDTEAFF.

The V gene is TRBV19, the J gene TRBJ1-1, with D possibly matching TRBD1 (6 bases). Germline V gene sequence: CDR1 LNHDA, CDR2 SQIVND (reference sequence). This CDR3 region has 15 residues. Trimming removed 7 bases at V and 1 base at J, with 16 bases between. The CDR3: CASTTVGGPNTEAFF. For the CDR3, the DNA is TGTGCCAGTACCACGGTGGGGGGGCCGAACACTGAAGCTTTCTTT.

The J gene is TRBJ1-5, the V gene TRBV10-3; D is uncertain. The CDR3 has 14 amino acids. CDR1 and CDR2 from the germline V gene are ENHRY and SYGVKD. Trimming cost V 4 bases and J 2 bases, with 9 bases left between them. Written as DNA, the CDR3 is TGTGCCATCAGTGGGGGATTCGGCAATCAGCCCCAGCATTTT. Protein: CAISGGFGNQPQHF.

In its sample, this clone ranks as large (0.1 to 1%). The chain links TRBV5-6 to TRBJ1-4; D gene uncertain. Per germline, CDR1 SGHDT and CDR2 YYEEEE. This CDR3 has 14 residues. The V and J ends lost 0 bases and 8 bases respectively, with 11 bases between them. CDR3 region: CASSLGRGYEKLFF. The DNA of the CDR3 is TGTGCCAGCAGCTTGGGACGAGGGTACGAAAAACTGTTTTTT.

The V gene is TRBV6-5, the J gene TRBJ1-2; TRBD1 matches at 7 bases. CDR1 is MNHEY, CDR2 SVGAGI, per germline. This CDR3 region has 14 residues. Trimming removed 2 bases from V and 8 bases from J; junction bases left unmatched: 8. Written as DNA, the CDR3 is TGTGCCAGCAGTTACAGGGGGCTTGGATACGGCTACACCTTC. This translates into CASSYRGLGYGYTF.

The V and J genes are TRBV7-7 and TRBJ1-3; a weak D match, TRBD1 (5 bases). The V end was cut by 0 bases, the J end by 3 bases, with 6 bases between. CDR3 size: 14 residues. Germline V gene lookup returns CDR1 SSHAT and CDR2 FNYEAQ (reference sequence). Here the CDR3 DNA reads TGTGCCAGCAGCTTAGCAGGGGATGGAAACACCATATATTTT. This gives the protein CASSLAGDGNTIYF.

This clone was seen a handful of times. The chain employs TRBV9 and TRBJ1-4; tentative D call: TRBD1 (6 bases). The V gene lost 5 bases and the J gene lost 8 bases, with 13 bases spanning the gap. CDR1 is SGDLS and CDR2 is YYNGEE in the germline V gene. This CDR3 is built from 13 residues. The CDR3 DNA is TGTGCCAGCAGGCGAGGGGGGAGGGAAAAACTGTTTTTT. Translation: CASRRGGREKLFF.

V gene TRBV11-2 combines with J gene TRBJ1-6; 7 nucleotides align to TRBD1. The germline gives CDR1 SGHAT, CDR2 FQNNGV. CDR3 size: 15 residues. V gave up 4 bases and J gave up 3 bases; unmatched junction bases: 3. The CDR3 spells CASSSQGGYNSPLHF. CDR3 bases: TGTGCCAGCAGCTCCCAGGGGGGCTATAATTCACCCCTCCACTTT.

The chain carries TRBV4-3 and TRBJ1-6; D gene unclear. Per the germline V gene, CDR1 is LGHNA and CDR2 is YSLEER. V dropped 0 bases and J dropped 10 bases, with 7 bases sitting between them. The CDR3 is made up of 13 amino acids. CDR3 nucleotides: TGCGCCAGCAGCCAAGACTTCACCTCACCCCTCCACTTT. This translates into CASSQDFTSPLHF.

The chain is built from TRBV19 and TRBJ2-7; 8 bases line up with TRBD1. The CDR3 is 15 amino acids. Unmatched junction bases numbered 4, after V lost 3 bases and J lost 0 bases. Germline CDR1 reads LNHDA; CDR2 reads SQIVND (reference sequence). The CDR3 is CASSITGGFSYEQYF. The CDR3 DNA sequence: TGTGCCAGTAGTATCACAGGGGGGTTCTCCTACGAGCAGTACTTC.

This clone showed up just once. V gene TRBV11-3 combines with J gene TRBJ2-7; the match to TRBD1 covers 11 bases. CDR1 is SGHNT, CDR2 YENEEA, per germline. This CDR3 spans 15 amino acids. The J segment lost 5 bases and the V segment lost 4 bases, leaving 7 bases of the junction unmatched. CDR3 nucleotide sequence: TGTGCCAGCAGCTCCGGACAGGGGGCTTGGGACGAGCAGTACTTC. Protein product: CASSSGQGAWDEQYF.

This chain connects TRBV6-5 to TRBJ1-2, with TRBD1 as a possible D gene (5 bases). Germline V gene data show CDR1 as MNHEY and CDR2 as SVGAGI. Trimming removed 6 bases from V and 4 bases from J, with 18 bases in between. CDR3 length: 15 residues. The CDR3 spells CASRSPGRTFYGYTF. DNA of the CDR3: TGTGCCAGCAGGTCCCCGGGACGGACTTTCTATGGCTACACCTTC.

This chain links TRBV5-6 with TRBJ1-6; possibly TRBD1 for D (5 bases). Trimming pared 6 bases from V and 3 bases from J, leaving 10 bases between. This CDR3 region has 14 residues. Germline V gene data show CDR1 as SGHDT and CDR2 as YYEEEE. The CDR3 loop is CASTLRGYNSPLHF. The CDR3 DNA is TGTGCCAGCACCCTGAGGGGCTATAATTCACCCCTCCACTTT.

This clone was found a few times. This rearrangement joins TRBV19 to TRBJ1-5, with TRBD1 as a possible D gene (6 bases). Germline CDR1 LNHDA, CDR2 SQIVND (reference sequence). The germline V and J ends were trimmed by 4 bases and 7 bases, with 11 bases remaining between them. This CDR3 region has 13 residues. The CDR3 reads CASSTGVGQPQHF. In DNA, the CDR3 is TGTGCCAGTAGTACAGGGGTTGGGCAGCCCCAGCATTTT.

This clone was counted once. V gene TRBV9 combines with J gene TRBJ1-1; 7 nucleotides align to TRBD1. The ends lost 4 bases at V and 5 bases at J; junction bases unmatched: 8. CDR1 is SGDLS and CDR2 is YYNGEE in the germline V gene. CDR3 length equals 14 residues. CDR3: CASSLRQGGTEAFF. CDR3 DNA sequence: TGTGCCAGCAGCCTTCGACAGGGAGGGACTGAAGCTTTCTTT.

This rearrangement joins TRBV5-1 to TRBJ2-7, with 9 bases identical to TRBD1. Trimming at V came to 4 bases and at J to 6 bases, leaving 14 bases not matched to a gene. CDR1 is SGHRS and CDR2 is YFSETQ in the germline V gene. The CDR3 runs to 16 residues. As DNA, the CDR3 is TGCGCCAGCAGCGCCGCCCCGGGACAGGGACGATCCGAGCAGTACTTC. It translates to CASSAAPGQGRSEQYF.

V is TRBV6-1 and J is TRBJ1-1; tentative D call: TRBD1 (5 bases). CDR1 MNHNS and CDR2 SASEGT come from the germline V gene. V shed 4 bases and J shed 10 bases, with 16 bases lying between them. The CDR3 has 13 residues. The DNA of the CDR3 is TGTGCCAGCAGTGCGACAGACACAGTTGGAGCTTTCTTT. Translating it yields CASSATDTVGAFF.

CDR3 DNA sequence: TGTGCCAGTGGTAGAGCAACCTCCTACGAGCAGTACTTC. It translates to CASGRATSYEQYF. J is TRBJ2-7 and V is TRBV19; D remains unclear. The germline gives CDR1 LNHDA, CDR2 SQIVND (reference sequence). The V and J ends lost 8 bases and 0 bases respectively, with 11 bases between them. The CDR3 has 13 residues.

The chain recombines TRBV28 with TRBJ1-1, with 8 bases lining up with TRBD1. V lost 3 bases, J lost 1 base, and 4 bases stayed unmatched. This CDR3 comprises 15 residues. Germline V gene lookup returns CDR1 MDHEN and CDR2 SYDVKM. In nucleotides, the CDR3 is TGTGCCAGCAGTTTTCCGACAGGGGCGAACACTGAAGCTTTCTTT. Translation gives CASSFPTGANTEAFF.

This rearrangement joins TRBV6-5 to TRBJ1-1; D gene ambiguous. Germline lookup yields CDR1 MNHEY and CDR2 SVGAGI. The V gene lost 6 bases and the J gene lost 0 bases, with 8 bases spanning the gap. This CDR3 spans 13 amino acids. The CDR3 nucleotides read TGTGCCAGCAGGGAAGGGATGAACACTGAAGCTTTCTTT. Translated: CASREGMNTEAFF.

The chain combines TRBV19 with TRBJ2-7; 9 nucleotides match TRBD1. There are 15 residues in the CDR3. J lost 0 bases, V lost 5 bases, and 5 bases had no gene match. Germline CDR1 LNHDA, CDR2 SQIVND (reference sequence). This chain's CDR3 is CASSPRQGGSYEQYF. CDR3 in DNA: TGTGCCAGTAGTCCCCGACAGGGGGGCTCCTACGAGCAGTACTTC. The whole variable domain, remainder taken from reference TRBV19 and TRBJ2-7, is DGGITQSPKYLFRKEGQNVTLSCEQNLNHDAMYWYRQDPGQGLRLIYYSQIVNDFQKGDIAEGYSVSREKKESFPLTVTSAQKNPTAFYLCASSPRQGGSYEQYFGPGTRLTVT.

This chain uses TRBV29-1 with TRBJ2-7; D may be TRBD2 (7 bases). The CDR3 spans 11 residues. The V end lost 3 bases, the J end lost 9 bases, and 12 bases lay between the germline ends. Germline values: CDR1 SQVTM, CDR2 ANQGSEA. The CDR3 here is CSVDGGLGQYF. CDR3 nucleotides: TGCAGCGTTGACGGGGGGCTTGGGCAGTACTTC.

The chain has TRBV19 and TRBJ1-3; tentatively, D is TRBD1 (5 bases). The length of the CDR3 is 15 residues. Trimming stripped 7 bases from V and 0 bases from J, with 13 bases between. In germline, CDR1 is LNHDA, CDR2 SQIVND (reference sequence). The CDR3 DNA reads TGTGCCAGTACATTCCCTGGGGGCTCTGGAAACACCATATATTTT. The encoded protein is CASTFPGGSGNTIYF.

The DNA for the CDR3 is TGCGCCAGCAGCCAGAGACCGGAGCAGTACTTC. Translation: CASSQRPEQYF. This rearrangement joins TRBV4-1 to TRBJ2-7; D unclear. This CDR3 contains 11 residues. Looked up from germline, CDR1 is MGHRA and CDR2 is YSYEKL. V was trimmed by 3 bases and J by 7 bases, leaving 7 bases between them.

V and J are TRBV7-9 and TRBJ1-4; weak D call: TRBD1 (6 bases). Germline assignment: CDR1 SEHNR and CDR2 FQNEAQ (reference sequence). This CDR3 has 12 amino acids. Between the trimmed V and J ends, which lost 8 bases and 5 bases, there was a span of 9 bases. The CDR3: CASQGGNEKLFF. The DNA of the CDR3 is TGTGCCAGCCAAGGGGGGAATGAAAAACTGTTTTTT.

The chain has TRBV19 and TRBJ1-5; D is undetermined. There are 17 residues in the CDR3. Germline V gives CDR1 LNHDA, CDR2 SQIVND (reference sequence). The V end lost 5 bases, the J end lost 0 bases, and 17 bases lay between the germline ends. CDR3 nucleotides: TGTGCCAGTAGTTCCATCCCCGGACCAAATAGCAATCAGCCCCAGCATTTT. As protein: CASSSIPGPNSNQPQHF.

V usage is TRBV5-1 and J usage is TRBJ2-7; no definite D call. V was shortened by 3 bases and J by 2 bases, with 9 bases between the two germline ends. Germline V gives CDR1 SGHRS, CDR2 YFSETQ. The CDR3 sequence is 13 residues long. CDR3 coding DNA: TGCGCCAGCAGCTCCCCCCCGGCCTACGAGCAGTACTTC. Its protein product is CASSSPPAYEQYF.

The chain links TRBV5-1 to TRBJ1-2; 11 bases map to TRBD1. The CDR3 contains 14 residues. With V trimmed by 4 bases and J by 5 bases, 4 bases remained unmatched. The germline V gene has CDR1 SGHRS and CDR2 YFSETQ. CDR3: CASSIGQGAYGYTF. The CDR3 DNA reads as TGCGCCAGCAGCATAGGACAGGGGGCGTATGGCTACACCTTC.